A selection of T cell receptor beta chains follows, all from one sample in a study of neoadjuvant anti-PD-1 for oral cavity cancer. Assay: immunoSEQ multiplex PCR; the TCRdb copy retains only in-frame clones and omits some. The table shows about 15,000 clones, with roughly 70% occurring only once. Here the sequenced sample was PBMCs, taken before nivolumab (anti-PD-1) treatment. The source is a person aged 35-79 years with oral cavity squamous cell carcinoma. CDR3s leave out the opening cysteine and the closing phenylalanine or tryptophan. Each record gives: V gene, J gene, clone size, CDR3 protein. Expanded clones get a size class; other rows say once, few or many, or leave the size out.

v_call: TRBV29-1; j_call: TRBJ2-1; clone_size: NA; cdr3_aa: SVPPPGAGAYNEQF
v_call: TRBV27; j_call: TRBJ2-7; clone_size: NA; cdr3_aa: ASSLSPKTYEQY
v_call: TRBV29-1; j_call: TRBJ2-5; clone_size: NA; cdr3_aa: SVESGWAQETQY
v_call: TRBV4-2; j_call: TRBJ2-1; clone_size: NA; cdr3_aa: ASSQEPSGSRGEQF
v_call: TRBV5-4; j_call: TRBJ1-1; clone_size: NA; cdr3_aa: ASSAIGDMNTEAF
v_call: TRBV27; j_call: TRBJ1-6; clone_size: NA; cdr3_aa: ASGHAWDSPLH
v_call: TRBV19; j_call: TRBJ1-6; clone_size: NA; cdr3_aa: ASSISGQGYSPLH
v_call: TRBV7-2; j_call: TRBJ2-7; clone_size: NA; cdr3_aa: ASSPRSSGSYEQY
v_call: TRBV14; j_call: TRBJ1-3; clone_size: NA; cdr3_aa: ASSYDPSPGNTIY
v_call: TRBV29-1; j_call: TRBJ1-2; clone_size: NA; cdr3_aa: SAQGAFDGYT
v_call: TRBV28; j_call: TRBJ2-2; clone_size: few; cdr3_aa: ASSSPGQGIAGELF
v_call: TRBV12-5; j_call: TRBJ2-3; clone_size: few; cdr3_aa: ASAPLGQSPTDTQY
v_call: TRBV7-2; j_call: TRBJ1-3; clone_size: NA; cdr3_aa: ASSLDIFSSGNTIY
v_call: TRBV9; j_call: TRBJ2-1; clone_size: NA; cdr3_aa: ASSVGRREGVEQF
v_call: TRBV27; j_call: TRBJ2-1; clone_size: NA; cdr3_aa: ASSLGGYAGEQF
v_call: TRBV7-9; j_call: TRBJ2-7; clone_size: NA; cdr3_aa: ASSPWAGDVNEQY
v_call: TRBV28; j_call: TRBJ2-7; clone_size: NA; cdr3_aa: ASKETSGVYEQY
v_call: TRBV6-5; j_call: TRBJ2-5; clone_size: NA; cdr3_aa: ASASGIQETQY
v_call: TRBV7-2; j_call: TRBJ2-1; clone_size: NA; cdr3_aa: ASSLSRARPYNEQF
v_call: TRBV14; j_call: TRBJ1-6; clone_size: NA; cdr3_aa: ASSQPPLH
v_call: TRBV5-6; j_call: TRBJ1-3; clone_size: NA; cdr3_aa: ASSLVQLGNTIY
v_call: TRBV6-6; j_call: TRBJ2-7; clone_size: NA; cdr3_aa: ASSSGTVIYEQY
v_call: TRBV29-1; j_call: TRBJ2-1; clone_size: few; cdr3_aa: SVVGGGPYNEQF
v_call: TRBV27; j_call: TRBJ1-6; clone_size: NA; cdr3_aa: ASSLSGTGGMSSYNSPLH
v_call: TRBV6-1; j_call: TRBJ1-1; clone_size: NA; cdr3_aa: ASILTGGFEAF
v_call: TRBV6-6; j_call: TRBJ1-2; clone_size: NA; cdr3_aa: ASSPAGSYGYT
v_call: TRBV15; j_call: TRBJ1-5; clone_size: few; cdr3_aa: ATSRDSGTTINQPQH
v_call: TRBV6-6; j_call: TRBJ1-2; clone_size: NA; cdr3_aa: ASSYMGQGANYGYT
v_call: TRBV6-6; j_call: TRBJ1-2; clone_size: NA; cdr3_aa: ASSSDGTSTHGYT
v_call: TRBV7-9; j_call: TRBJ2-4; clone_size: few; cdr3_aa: ASSLANIQY
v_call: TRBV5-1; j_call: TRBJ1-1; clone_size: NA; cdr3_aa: ASSLDLRGNTEAF